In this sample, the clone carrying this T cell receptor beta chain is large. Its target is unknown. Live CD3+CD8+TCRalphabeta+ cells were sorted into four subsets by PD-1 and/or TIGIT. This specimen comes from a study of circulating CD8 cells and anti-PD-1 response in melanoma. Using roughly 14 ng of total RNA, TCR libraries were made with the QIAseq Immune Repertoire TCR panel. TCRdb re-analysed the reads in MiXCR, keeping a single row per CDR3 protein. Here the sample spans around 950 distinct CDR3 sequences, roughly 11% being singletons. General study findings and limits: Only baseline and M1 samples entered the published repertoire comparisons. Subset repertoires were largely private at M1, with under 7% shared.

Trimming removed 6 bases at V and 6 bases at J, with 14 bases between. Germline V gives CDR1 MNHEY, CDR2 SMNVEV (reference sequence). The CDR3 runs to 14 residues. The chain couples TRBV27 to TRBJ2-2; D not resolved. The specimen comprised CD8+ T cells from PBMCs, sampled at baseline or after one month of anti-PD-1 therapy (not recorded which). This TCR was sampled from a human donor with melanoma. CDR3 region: CASRIGPLSGELFF. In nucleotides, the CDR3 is TGTGCCAGCAGAATAGGGCCCCTTTCCGGGGAGCTGTTTTTT.